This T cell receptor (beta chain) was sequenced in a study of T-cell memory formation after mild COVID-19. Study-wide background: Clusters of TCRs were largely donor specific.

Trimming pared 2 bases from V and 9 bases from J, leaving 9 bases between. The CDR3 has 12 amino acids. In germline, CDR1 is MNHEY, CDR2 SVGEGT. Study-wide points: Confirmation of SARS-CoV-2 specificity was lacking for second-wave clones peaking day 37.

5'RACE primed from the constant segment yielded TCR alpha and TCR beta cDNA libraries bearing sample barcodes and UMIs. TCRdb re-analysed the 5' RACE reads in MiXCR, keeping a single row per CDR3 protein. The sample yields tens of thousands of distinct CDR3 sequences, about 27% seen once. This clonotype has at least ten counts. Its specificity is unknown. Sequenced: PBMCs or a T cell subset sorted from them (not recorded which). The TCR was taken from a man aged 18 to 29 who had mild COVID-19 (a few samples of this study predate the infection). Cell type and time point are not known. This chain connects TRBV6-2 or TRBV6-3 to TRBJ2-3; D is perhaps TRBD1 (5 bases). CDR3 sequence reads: CASSYRGPTQYF. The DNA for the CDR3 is TGTGCCAGCAGTTACAGGGGTCCAACGCAGTATTTT.